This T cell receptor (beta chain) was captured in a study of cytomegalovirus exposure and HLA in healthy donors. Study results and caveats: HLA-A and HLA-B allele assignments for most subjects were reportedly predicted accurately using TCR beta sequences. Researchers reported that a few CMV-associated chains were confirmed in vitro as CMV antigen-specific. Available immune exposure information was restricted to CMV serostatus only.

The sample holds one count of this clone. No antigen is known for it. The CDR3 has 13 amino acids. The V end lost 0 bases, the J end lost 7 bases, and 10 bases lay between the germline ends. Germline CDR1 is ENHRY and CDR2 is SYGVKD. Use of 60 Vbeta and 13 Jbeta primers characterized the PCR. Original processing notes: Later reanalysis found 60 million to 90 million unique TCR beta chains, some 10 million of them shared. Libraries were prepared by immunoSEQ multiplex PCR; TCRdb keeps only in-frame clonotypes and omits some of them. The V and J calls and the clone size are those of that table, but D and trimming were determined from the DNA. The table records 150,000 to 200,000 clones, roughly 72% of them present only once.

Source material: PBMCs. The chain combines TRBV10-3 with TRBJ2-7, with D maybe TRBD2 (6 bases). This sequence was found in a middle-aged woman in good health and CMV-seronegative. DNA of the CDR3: TGTGCCATCAGTGAGTCCCTACTAGCAGAGCAGTACTTC. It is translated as CAISESLLAEQYF.